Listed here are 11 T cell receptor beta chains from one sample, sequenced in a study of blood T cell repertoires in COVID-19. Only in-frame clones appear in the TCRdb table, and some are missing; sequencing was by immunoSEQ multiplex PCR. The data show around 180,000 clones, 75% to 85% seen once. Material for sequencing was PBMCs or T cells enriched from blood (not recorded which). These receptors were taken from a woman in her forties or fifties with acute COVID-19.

The CDR3 loop reads CASSSSGTGGGYTF. In DNA form, the CDR3 reads TGTGCCAGCAGTTCCTCCGGGACAGGGGGCGGCTACACCTTC. The V and J genes are TRBV28 and TRBJ1-2; 12 nucleotides line up with TRBD1. After removal of 4 bases from V and 8 bases from J, the junction contained 5 bases not matched to a gene. The CDR3 runs to 14 residues. Per germline, CDR1 MDHEN and CDR2 SYDVKM.

For the CDR3, the DNA is TGTGCCAGCAGTTCTCCCGGGACAGGGGACTACGAGCAGTACGTC. Its protein is CASSSPGTGDYEQYV. The rearrangement joins TRBV28 to TRBJ2-7, with 10 bases fitting TRBD1. The germline gives CDR1 MDHEN, CDR2 SYDVKM. The CDR3 is 15 residues long. The junction had 6 bases not matched to a gene; V was cut back by 4 bases and J by 3 bases.

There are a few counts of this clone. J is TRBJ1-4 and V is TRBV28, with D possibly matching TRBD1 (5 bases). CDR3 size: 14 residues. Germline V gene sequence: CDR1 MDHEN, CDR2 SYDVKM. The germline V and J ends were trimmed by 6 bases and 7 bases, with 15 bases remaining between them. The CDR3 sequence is CASSQGLLSEKLFF. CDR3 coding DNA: TGTGCCAGCAGCCAGGGACTGCTCAGTGAAAAACTGTTTTTT.

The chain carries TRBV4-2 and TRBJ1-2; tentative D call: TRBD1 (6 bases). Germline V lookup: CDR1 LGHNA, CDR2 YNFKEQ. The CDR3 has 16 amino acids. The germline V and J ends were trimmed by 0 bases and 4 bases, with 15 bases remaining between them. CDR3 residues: CASSQELITGSYGYTF. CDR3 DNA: TGTGCCAGCAGCCAAGAACTCATAACAGGGTCCTATGGCTACACCTTC.

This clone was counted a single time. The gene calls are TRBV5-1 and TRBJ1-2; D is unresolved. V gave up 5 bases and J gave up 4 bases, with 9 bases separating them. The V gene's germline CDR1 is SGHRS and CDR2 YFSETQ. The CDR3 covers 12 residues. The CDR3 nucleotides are TGCGCCAGCAGGCGCGAGGGCTATGGCTACACCTTC. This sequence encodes CASRREGYGYTF.

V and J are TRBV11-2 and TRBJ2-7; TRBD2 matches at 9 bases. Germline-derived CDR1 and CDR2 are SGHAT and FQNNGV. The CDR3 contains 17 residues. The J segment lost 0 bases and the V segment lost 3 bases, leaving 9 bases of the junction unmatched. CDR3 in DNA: TGTGCCAGCAGCTTCCCTAGCGGGGACCAGTCCTCCTACGAGCAGTACGTC. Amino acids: CASSFPSGDQSSYEQYV.

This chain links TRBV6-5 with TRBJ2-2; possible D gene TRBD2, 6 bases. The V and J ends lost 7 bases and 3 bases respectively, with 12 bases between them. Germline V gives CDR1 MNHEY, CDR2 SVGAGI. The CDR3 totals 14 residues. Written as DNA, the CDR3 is TGTGCCAGCAATTCGGGGGTGGACACCGGGGAGCTGTTTTTT. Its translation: CASNSGVDTGELFF.

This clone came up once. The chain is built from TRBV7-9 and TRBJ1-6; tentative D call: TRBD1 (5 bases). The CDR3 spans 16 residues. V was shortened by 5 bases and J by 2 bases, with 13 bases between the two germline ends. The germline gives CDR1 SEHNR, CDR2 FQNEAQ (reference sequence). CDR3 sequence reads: CASSPAGSAYNSPLHF. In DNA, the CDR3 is TGTGCCAGCAGCCCCGCAGGGTCGGCCTATAATTCACCCCTCCACTTT.

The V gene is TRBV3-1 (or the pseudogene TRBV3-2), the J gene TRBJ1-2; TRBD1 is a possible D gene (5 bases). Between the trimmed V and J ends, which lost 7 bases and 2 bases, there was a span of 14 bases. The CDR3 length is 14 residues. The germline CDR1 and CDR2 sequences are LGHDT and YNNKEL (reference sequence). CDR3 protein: CASKRPGVNYGYTF. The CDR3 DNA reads TGTGCCAGCAAGCGACCGGGGGTGAACTATGGCTACACCTTC.

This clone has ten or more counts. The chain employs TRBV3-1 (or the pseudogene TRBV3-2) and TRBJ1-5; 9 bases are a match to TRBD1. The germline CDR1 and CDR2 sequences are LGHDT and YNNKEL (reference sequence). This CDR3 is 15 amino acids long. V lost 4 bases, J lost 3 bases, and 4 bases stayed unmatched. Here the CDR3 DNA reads TGTGCCAGCAGCCCTACAGGGGGCGTCAATCAGCCCCAGCATTTT. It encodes CASSPTGGVNQPQHF.

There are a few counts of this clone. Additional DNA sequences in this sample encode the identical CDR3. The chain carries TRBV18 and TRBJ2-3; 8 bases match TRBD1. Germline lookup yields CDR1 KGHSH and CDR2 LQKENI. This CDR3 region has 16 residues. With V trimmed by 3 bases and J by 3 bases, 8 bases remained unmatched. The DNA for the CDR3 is TGTGCCAGCTCACCGGGACCAGGACAGGGAACAGATACGCAGTATTTT. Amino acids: CASSPGPGQGTDTQYF.